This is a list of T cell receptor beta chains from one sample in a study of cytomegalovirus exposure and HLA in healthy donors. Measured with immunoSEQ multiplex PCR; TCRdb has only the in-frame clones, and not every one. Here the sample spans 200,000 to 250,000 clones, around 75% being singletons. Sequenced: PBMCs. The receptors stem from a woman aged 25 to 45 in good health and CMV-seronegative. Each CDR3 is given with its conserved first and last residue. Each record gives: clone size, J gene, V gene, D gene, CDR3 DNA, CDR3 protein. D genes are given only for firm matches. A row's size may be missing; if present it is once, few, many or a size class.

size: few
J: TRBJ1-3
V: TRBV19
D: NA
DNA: TGTGCCAGTAATCCAGACTCTGGAAACACCATATATTTT
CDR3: CASNPDSGNTIYF

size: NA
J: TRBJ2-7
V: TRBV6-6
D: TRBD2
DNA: TGTGCCAGCAGTCCTCTAGCGGACCCCTACGAGCAGTACTTC
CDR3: CASSPLADPYEQYF

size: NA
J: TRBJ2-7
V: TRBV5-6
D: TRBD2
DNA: TGTGCCAGCAGCTTGGCCGCGGCTAGCGGGATAACGTGGGAGCAGTACTTC
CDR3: CASSLAAASGITWEQYF

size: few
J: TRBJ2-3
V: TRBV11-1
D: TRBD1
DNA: TGTGCCAGCAGCCCGGGACAGGGAAAGTATTTT
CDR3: CASSPGQGKYF

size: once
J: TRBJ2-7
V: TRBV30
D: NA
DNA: TGTGCCTGGACTGGGGCTGGTAAAGGCGAGCAGTACTTC
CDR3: CAWTGAGKGEQYF

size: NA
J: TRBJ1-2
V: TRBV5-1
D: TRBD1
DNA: TGCGCCAGCAGAGCGACTACAGGGGGAGAGGGTAACACCTTC
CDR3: CASRATTGGEGNTF

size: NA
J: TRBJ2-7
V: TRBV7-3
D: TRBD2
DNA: TGTGCCAGCAGCCCAAGGGGACTAGCGGGGGATGACGAGCAGTACTTC
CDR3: CASSPRGLAGDDEQYF

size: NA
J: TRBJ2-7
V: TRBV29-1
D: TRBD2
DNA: TGCAGCGTTGGCCACAGACTAGCGAGAGTCTACGAGCAGTACTTC
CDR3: CSVGHRLARVYEQYF

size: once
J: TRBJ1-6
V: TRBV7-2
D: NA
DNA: TGTGCCAGCAGCTTCCGGAATTCACCCCTCCACTTT
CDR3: CASSFRNSPLHF

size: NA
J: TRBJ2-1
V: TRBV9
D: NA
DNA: TGTGCCAGCAGCGTAGCTAGTACGGCTTTCTACAATGAGCAGTTCTTC
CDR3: CASSVASTAFYNEQFF

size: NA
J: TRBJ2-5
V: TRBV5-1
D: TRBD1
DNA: TGCGCCAGCAGCTCGGGACAGGGGGAGGAGACCCAGTACTTC
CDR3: CASSSGQGEETQYF

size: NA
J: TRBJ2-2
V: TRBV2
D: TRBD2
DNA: TGTGCCAGCAGGCCACTAGCGGGAAACACCGGGGAGCTGTTTTTT
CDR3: CASRPLAGNTGELFF

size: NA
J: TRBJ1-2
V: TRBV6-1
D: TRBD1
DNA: TGTGCCAGCAGTGATCAAGGACAGGGCATCCCTAACTATGGCTACACCTTC
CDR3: CASSDQGQGIPNYGYTF

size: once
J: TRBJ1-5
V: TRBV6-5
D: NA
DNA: TGTGCCAGCACGTCCCTCCGGGGGAATCAGCCCCAGCATTTT
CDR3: CASTSLRGNQPQHF

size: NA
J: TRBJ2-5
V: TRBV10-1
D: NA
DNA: TGCGCCAGCAGTGAGAACGCGGGGCCAACGAAGACCCAGTACTTC
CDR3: CASSENAGPTKTQYF

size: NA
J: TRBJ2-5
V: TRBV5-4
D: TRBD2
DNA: TGTGCCAGCAGCTTGGGTAGCGGGCAAGAGACCCAGTACTTC
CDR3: CASSLGSGQETQYF

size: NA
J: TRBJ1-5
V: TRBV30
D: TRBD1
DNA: TGTGCCTGGAGTAAACCTCGGGACAGCTTCAATCAGCCCCAGCATTTT
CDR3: CAWSKPRDSFNQPQHF

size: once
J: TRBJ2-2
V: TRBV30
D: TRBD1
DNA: TGTGCCTCGGACAGGGGGGAGTCCGGGGAGCTGTTTTTT
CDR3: CASDRGESGELFF

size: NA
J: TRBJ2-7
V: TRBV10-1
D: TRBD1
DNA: TGCGCCAGCAGCTCCGGGACAGGGGACAAGCAGTACTTC
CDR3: CASSSGTGDKQYF

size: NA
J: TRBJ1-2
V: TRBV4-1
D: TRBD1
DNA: TGCGCCAGCAGTCGGACAGGGGCTAACTATGGCTACACCTTC
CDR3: CASSRTGANYGYTF

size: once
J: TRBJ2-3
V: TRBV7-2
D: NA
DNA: TGTGCCAGCAGCTACTTAGCCTACGGCCCCGGGGATACGCAGTATTTT
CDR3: CASSYLAYGPGDTQYF

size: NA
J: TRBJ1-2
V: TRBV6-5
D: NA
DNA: TGTGCCAGCAGCTCCGGGGTAAACTATGGCTACACCTTC
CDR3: CASSSGVNYGYTF

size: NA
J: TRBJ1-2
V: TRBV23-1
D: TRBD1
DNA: TGCGCCAGCAGTCAACGTAAAGACAGGGGGCCGTATGGCTACACCTTC
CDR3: CASSQRKDRGPYGYTF

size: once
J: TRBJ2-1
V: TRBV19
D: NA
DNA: TGTGCCAGTAGTACCCCAGGGCTCTACAATGAGCAGTTCTTC
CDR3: CASSTPGLYNEQFF

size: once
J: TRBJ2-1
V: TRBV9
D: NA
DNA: TGTGCCAGCAGCCCACACCGGGGGGCGGGAAATGAGCAGTTCTTC
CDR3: CASSPHRGAGNEQFF

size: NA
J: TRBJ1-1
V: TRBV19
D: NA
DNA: TGTGCCAGTACTCTCCTTACGGGGGGAGACACTGAAGCTTTCTTT
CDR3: CASTLLTGGDTEAFF

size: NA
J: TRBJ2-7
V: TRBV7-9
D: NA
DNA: TGTTCCAGCAGCCCTCCTGACAGGTTCTACGAGCAGTACTTC
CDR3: CSSSPPDRFYEQYF

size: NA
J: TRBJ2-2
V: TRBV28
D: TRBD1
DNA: TGTGCCAGCAGTTTCGGGACAGGGTCATTCGGGGAGCTGTTTTTT
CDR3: CASSFGTGSFGELFF

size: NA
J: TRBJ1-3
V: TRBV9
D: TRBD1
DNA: TGTGCCAGCAGCCCATACAGGGGCCTCTCTGGAAACACCATATATTTT
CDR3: CASSPYRGLSGNTIYF

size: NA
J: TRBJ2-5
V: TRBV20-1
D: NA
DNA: TGCAGTGCCCAGGACCAAGAGACCCAGTACTTC
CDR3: CSAQDQETQYF

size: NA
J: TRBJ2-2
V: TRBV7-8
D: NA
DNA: TGTGCCAGCACCTTAGGGAGGAGCACCGGGGAGCTGTTTTTT
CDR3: CASTLGRSTGELFF

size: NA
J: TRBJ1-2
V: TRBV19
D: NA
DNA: TGTGCCAGTAGTATTGGGGCCCGTTCCGCCACCTTC
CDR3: CASSIGARSATF

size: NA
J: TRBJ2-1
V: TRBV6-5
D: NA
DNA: TGTGCCAGCAACGCCCGGGACAACGGTTACAATGAGCAGTTCTTC
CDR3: CASNARDNGYNEQFF

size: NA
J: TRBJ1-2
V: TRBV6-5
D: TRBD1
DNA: TGTGCCAGCAGAAGGGACAGTTCCCTATATGGCTACACCTTC
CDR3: CASRRDSSLYGYTF

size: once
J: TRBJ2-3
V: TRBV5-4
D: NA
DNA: TGTGCCAGCACCTCAGGGGTGCGTGCGGGCCATACGCAGTATTTT
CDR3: CASTSGVRAGHTQYF

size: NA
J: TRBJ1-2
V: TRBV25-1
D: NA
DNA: TGTGCCAGCAGTGCACAAGACGGGAGAATGGGCTATGGCTACACCTTC
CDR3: CASSAQDGRMGYGYTF

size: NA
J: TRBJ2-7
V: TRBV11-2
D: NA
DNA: TGTGCCAGCAGCTACCACACAGATGCCTACGAGCAGTACTTC
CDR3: CASSYHTDAYEQYF

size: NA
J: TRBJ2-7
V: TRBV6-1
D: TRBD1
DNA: TGTGCCAGCAGTGACGAGGACAGGATCTACGAGCAGTACTTC
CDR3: CASSDEDRIYEQYF

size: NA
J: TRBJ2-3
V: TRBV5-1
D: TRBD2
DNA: TGCGCCAGCAGCCCCGAAGGTCGCGGGAGTACAGATACGCAGTATTTT
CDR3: CASSPEGRGSTDTQYF

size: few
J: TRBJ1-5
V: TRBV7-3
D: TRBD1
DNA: TGTGCCAGCAGCTTCAGAACCGGGACAGGTTTCATTAGCAATCAGCCCCAGCATTTT
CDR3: CASSFRTGTGFISNQPQHF

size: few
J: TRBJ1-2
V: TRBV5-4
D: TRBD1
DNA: TGTGCCAGCAGCTTGGGGACAGGGACGTGGAGTGGCTACACCTTC
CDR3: CASSLGTGTWSGYTF

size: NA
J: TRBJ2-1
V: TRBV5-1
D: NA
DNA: TGCGCCAGCAGCCCAGGACTGGATGAGCAGTTCTTC
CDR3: CASSPGLDEQFF

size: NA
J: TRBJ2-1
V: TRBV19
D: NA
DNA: TGTGCCAGTAGTACCGGACTATTAACTGAGCAGTTCTTC
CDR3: CASSTGLLTEQFF

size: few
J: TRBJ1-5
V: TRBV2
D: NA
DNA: TGTGCCAGCAGCCGAACAGGGTCTAGCAATCAGCCCCAGCATTTT
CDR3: CASSRTGSSNQPQHF

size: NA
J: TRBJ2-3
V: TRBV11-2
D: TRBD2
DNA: TGTGCCAGCAGACTCGGACTAGCGAACACAGATACGCAGTATTTT
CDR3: CASRLGLANTDTQYF

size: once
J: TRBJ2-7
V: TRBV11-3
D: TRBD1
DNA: TGTGCCAGCAGCTCGGGGACAGGGATACACGAGCAGTACTTC
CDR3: CASSSGTGIHEQYF

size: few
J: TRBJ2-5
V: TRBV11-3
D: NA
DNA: TGTGCCAGCAGTCCCCGAGGTGGTGCTCAAGAGACCCAGTACTTC
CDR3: CASSPRGGAQETQYF

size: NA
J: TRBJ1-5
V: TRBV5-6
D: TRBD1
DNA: TGTGCCAGCAGCTTATGGACAGGACATCAGCCCCAGCATTTT
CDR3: CASSLWTGHQPQHF

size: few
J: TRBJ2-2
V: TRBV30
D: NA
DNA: TGTGCCTGGAGTGTAAGGGGGAGAGACACCGGGGAGCTGTTTTTT
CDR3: CAWSVRGRDTGELFF

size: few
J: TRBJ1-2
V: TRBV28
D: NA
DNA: TGTGCCAGCAGAGTACAGGGAGCGAACTATGGCTACACCTTC
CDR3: CASRVQGANYGYTF

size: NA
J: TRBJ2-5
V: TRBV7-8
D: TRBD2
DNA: TGTGCCAGCAGCTTCACTAGCGTGCAAAAGACCCAGTACTTC
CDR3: CASSFTSVQKTQYF

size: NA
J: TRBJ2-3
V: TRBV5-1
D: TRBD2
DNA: TGCGCCAGCAGCTTGGTAGGGACTAGCGGGAGTGCTAGCACAGATACGCAGTATTTT
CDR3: CASSLVGTSGSASTDTQYF

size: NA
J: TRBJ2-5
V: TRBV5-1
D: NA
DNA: TGCGCCAGCAGCCCGTCGGGGTGGCAAGAGACCCAGTACTTC
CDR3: CASSPSGWQETQYF

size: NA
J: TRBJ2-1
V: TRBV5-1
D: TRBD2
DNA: TGCGCCAGCAGGCGGGAGACTTACAATGAGCAGTTCTTC
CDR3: CASRRETYNEQFF

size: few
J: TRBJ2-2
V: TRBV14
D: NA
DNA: TGTGCCAGCAGCCAAGGTAGGGGGAACACCGGGGAGCTGTTTTTT
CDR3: CASSQGRGNTGELFF

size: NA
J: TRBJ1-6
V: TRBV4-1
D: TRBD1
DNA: TGCGCCAGCAGCCAAGGAATTTTCGGGACAGCTAATTCACCCCTCCACTTT
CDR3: CASSQGIFGTANSPLHF

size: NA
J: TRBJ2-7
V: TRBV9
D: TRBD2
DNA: TGTGCCAGCAGCCAGGGGACTAGCGGATACGAGCAGTACTTC
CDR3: CASSQGTSGYEQYF